The 28 T cell receptor beta chains given below trace back to one sample, sequenced in a study of graft-versus-host responses after intestinal transplantation. TCRdb's table, derived via immunoSEQ multiplex PCR, lists solely in-frame clones and lacks some. This table holds about 90,000 clones, roughly 80% found once. No cognate antigen is known for these TCRs. The material sequenced was unstimulated CD4+ T cells sorted from spleen or lymph node cells, taken before intestinal transplant. Receptors originate from a human donor who received an intestinal transplant.

The chain carries TRBV10-3 and TRBJ2-7; 8 bases are shared with TRBD2. The germline gives CDR1 ENHRY, CDR2 SYGVKD. The CDR3 has 13 amino acids. V trimming: 8 bases; J trimming: 1 base; junction bases outside the gene matches: 4. Here the CDR3 reads CAIGGRNSYEQYF. For the CDR3, the DNA is TGTGCCATCGGCGGGAGGAATTCCTACGAGCAGTACTTC.

The chain carries TRBV6-5 and TRBJ1-4; D call uncertain. V was cut by 2 bases and J by 4 bases, with 8 bases left in between. CDR3 length equals 14 residues. The germline V gene encodes CDR1 MNHEY and CDR2 SVGAGI. The CDR3 nucleotides read TGTGCCAGCAGTTACAGCTTTCGTAATGAAAAACTGTTTTTT. Protein product: CASSYSFRNEKLFF.

The V call is TRBV18, the J call TRBJ2-3; D might be TRBD2 (6 bases). V was cut by 6 bases and J by 3 bases, with 13 bases left in between. Looked up from germline, CDR1 is KGHSH and CDR2 is LQKENI. The CDR3 consists of 14 residues. As DNA, the CDR3 is TGTGCCAGCTCCTGGGGGGAGCAAACAGATACGCAGTATTTT. Encoded protein: CASSWGEQTDTQYF.

The rearrangement links TRBV28 to TRBJ1-6; D may be TRBD1 (5 bases). The CDR3 is made up of 12 amino acids. V was shortened by 10 bases and J by 8 bases, with 12 bases between the two germline ends. Germline assignment: CDR1 MDHEN and CDR2 SYDVKM. The CDR3 region is CAMQGFDSPLHF. In DNA form, the CDR3 reads TGTGCCATGCAGGGATTCGATTCACCCCTCCACTTT.

The chain combines TRBV19 with TRBJ2-2; 7 nucleotides match TRBD2. Per the germline V gene, CDR1 is LNHDA and CDR2 is SQIVND (reference sequence). The CDR3 runs 15 residues. The V gene end was trimmed by 7 bases and the J gene end by 2 bases; junction bases not matched to a gene: 7. CDR3 in DNA: TGTGCCAGTACAGGCGGGAGCGTAAACACCGGGGAGCTGTTTTTT. This sequence encodes CASTGGSVNTGELFF.

This chain's CDR3 is CASSTEGAGGYTF. In nucleotides, the CDR3 is TGTGCCAGCAGTACGGAGGGGGCTGGGGGCTACACCTTC. This sequence joins TRBV6-5 and TRBJ1-2, with 7 nucleotides matching TRBD1. Trimming took 5 bases from V and 8 from J; bases not matched to a gene: 8. The germline V gene encodes CDR1 MNHEY and CDR2 SVGAGI. CDR3 length: 13 amino acids.

This clone showed up just once. The chain recombines TRBV19 with TRBJ2-1, with 10 bases fitting TRBD1. V was clipped by 0 bases and J by 7 bases; unmatched bases: 3. The CDR3 is 15 residues long. From germline, CDR1 is LNHDA and CDR2 SQIVND (reference sequence). CDR3 coding DNA: TGTGCCAGTAGTATAGAGGGACAGGGGAGGAATGAGCAGTTCTTC. Translating gives CASSIEGQGRNEQFF.

The chain joins TRBV4-2 to TRBJ2-7; the match to TRBD1 covers 11 bases. The CDR3 has 15 residues. Unmatched junction bases numbered 5, after V lost 1 base and J lost 6 bases. The germline V gene encodes CDR1 LGHNA and CDR2 YNFKEQ. CDR3 loop: CASSQAGTGGFEQYF. In DNA form, the CDR3 reads TGTGCCAGCAGCCAAGCCGGGACAGGGGGTTTCGAGCAGTACTTC.

With respect to this clone: The sample contains more than one DNA sequence encoding this CDR3. The chain recombines TRBV7-6 with TRBJ2-7, with D tentatively TRBD2 (6 bases). The V end was cut by 1 base, the J end by 0 bases, with 10 bases between. The germline V gene has CDR1 SGHVS and CDR2 FNYEAQ. The CDR3 consists of 15 residues. DNA of the CDR3: TGTGCCAGCAGCTTAGATCGGGGGTTCTCCTACGAGCAGTACTTC. It is translated as CASSLDRGFSYEQYF.

This clone was recorded only once. The chain links TRBV6-5 to TRBJ2-3, with D possibly being TRBD1 (5 bases). Germline CDR1 MNHEY, CDR2 SVGAGI. There are 15 residues in the CDR3. V was pared by 8 bases and J by 2 bases, with 17 bases between. The CDR3 sequence is CASSQRGRFTDTQYF. For the CDR3, the DNA is TGTGCCAGCTCCCAAAGGGGAAGGTTCACAGATACGCAGTATTTT.

The V call is TRBV6-6, the J call TRBJ2-6, with D unclear. The CDR3 runs 15 residues. The V gene lost 6 bases and the J gene lost 0 bases, with 9 bases spanning the gap. The germline CDR1 and CDR2 sequences are MNHNY and SVGAGI (reference sequence). The CDR3 region is CASSQLYSGANVLTF. The DNA of the CDR3 is TGTGCCAGCAGCCAACTATACTCTGGGGCCAACGTCCTGACTTTC.

This chain joins TRBV28 and TRBJ2-7; 9 nucleotides match TRBD1. CDR1 is MDHEN and CDR2 is SYDVKM in the germline V gene. CDR3 length equals 14 residues. With V trimmed by 3 bases and J by 2 bases, 2 bases remained unmatched. CDR3 DNA sequence: TGTGCCAGCAGTTTTACAGGGGGCCCCTACGAGCAGTACTTC. Translation: CASSFTGGPYEQYF.

The chain joins TRBV9 to TRBJ2-5; 15 bases match TRBD2. CDR3 length: 15 amino acids. V lost 3 bases to trimming and J lost 5 bases; unmatched junction nucleotides: 2. Germline V CDR1 and CDR2: SGDLS, YYNGEE. The CDR3 nucleotides are TGTGCCAGCAGCGCCGGACTAGCGGGAGGGGAGACCCAGTACTTC. This codes for CASSAGLAGGETQYF.

The V gene is TRBV2, the J gene TRBJ2-7; D remains unclear. The V end lost 6 bases, the J end lost 5 bases, and 8 bases lay between the germline ends. The germline V gene has CDR1 SNHLY and CDR2 FYNNEI. The CDR3 is 11 amino acids. The CDR3 sequence: CASRITDEQYF. In DNA form, the CDR3 reads TGTGCCAGCAGAATAACGGACGAGCAGTACTTC.

The chain couples TRBV6-6 to TRBJ1-6; 10 bases are shared with TRBD1. With V trimmed by 5 bases and J by 7 bases, 5 bases remained unmatched. The CDR3 is made up of 15 amino acids. Germline V CDR1 and CDR2: MNHNY, SVGAGI (reference sequence). CDR3 sequence reads: CASSIRDRGNSPLHF. The CDR3 DNA reads as TGTGCCAGCAGTATCCGGGACAGGGGAAATTCACCCCTCCACTTT.

V is TRBV5-1 and J is TRBJ2-7; D uncertain. Per germline, CDR1 SGHRS and CDR2 YFSETQ. The CDR3 is 12 amino acids. Trimming left V 0 bases short and J 3 bases short, with 4 bases between. CDR3: CASSLADYEQYF. DNA of the CDR3: TGCGCCAGCAGCTTGGCAGACTACGAGCAGTACTTC. The whole variable domain, filled in from reference TRBV5-1 and TRBJ2-7, reads KAGVTQTPRYLIKTRGQQVTLSCSPISGHRSVSWYQQTPGQGLQFLFEYFSETQRNKGNFPGRFSGRQFSNSRSEMNVSTLELGDSALYLCASSLADYEQYFGPGTRLTVT.

The chain links TRBV28 to TRBJ2-2; tentatively, D is TRBD2 (7 bases). Germline V gene lookup returns CDR1 MDHEN and CDR2 SYDVKM. The CDR3 has 15 amino acids. V lost 6 bases and J 4 bases, leaving 15 bases between the germline ends. CDR3 amino acids: CASSLGGLGTGELFF. The CDR3 coding sequence is TGTGCCAGCAGCCTCGGGGGGCTCGGCACCGGGGAGCTGTTTTTT.

This clone was recorded once. V is TRBV4-1 and J is TRBJ2-1; TRBD1 matches at 7 bases. Germline CDR1 is MGHRA and CDR2 is YSYEKL. Unmatched junction bases numbered 14, after V lost 2 bases and J lost 4 bases. The CDR3 extends over 18 amino acids. The CDR3 region is CASSQPPLTDRTYNEQFF. The CDR3 DNA reads as TGCGCCAGCAGCCAACCCCCTCTAACGGACAGGACATACAATGAGCAGTTCTTC.

J is TRBJ2-1 and V is TRBV5-1; 8 bases are shared with TRBD1. This CDR3 is built from 17 residues. Trimming took 2 bases from V and 2 from J; bases not matched to a gene: 9. Germline CDR1 reads SGHRS; CDR2 reads YFSETQ. CDR3 region: CASSFDRGRPTYNEQFF. DNA for the CDR3: TGCGCCAGCAGCTTTGACAGGGGACGACCAACCTACAATGAGCAGTTCTTC. The full variable domain, with the rest looked up from reference TRBV5-1 and TRBJ2-1, is KAGVTQTPRYLIKTRGQQVTLSCSPISGHRSVSWYQQTPGQGLQFLFEYFSETQRNKGNFPGRFSGRQFSNSRSEMNVSTLELGDSALYLCASSFDRGRPTYNEQFFGPGTRLTVL.

The rearrangement uses TRBV9 and TRBJ2-1; 13 positions match TRBD2. CDR1 SGDLS and CDR2 YYNGEE come from the germline V gene. CDR3 length: 15 residues. The J segment lost 9 bases and the V segment lost 4 bases, leaving 7 bases of the junction unmatched. The DNA of the CDR3 is TGTGCCAGCAGCCCCTGGACTAGCGGGGGAGGTGAGCAGTTCTTC. Its translation: CASSPWTSGGGEQFF.

This clone was detected ten times or more. At the DNA level, this CDR3 is encoded by other sequences in the same sample as well. The chain uses TRBV2 and TRBJ1-1, with D perhaps matching TRBD1 (5 bases). CDR1 is SNHLY, CDR2 FYNNEI, per germline. V was shortened by 4 bases and J by 1 base, with 7 bases between the two germline ends. The CDR3 runs to 13 residues. This CDR3 is CASSGQGNTEAFF. CDR3 bases: TGTGCCAGCAGTGGGCAGGGGAACACTGAAGCTTTCTTT.

The rearrangement uses TRBV7-9 and TRBJ1-1; D is ambiguous. The V and J ends lost 3 bases and 6 bases respectively, with 14 bases between them. The CDR3 has 14 residues. CDR1 and CDR2 from the germline V gene are SEHNR and FQNEAQ (reference sequence). The DNA of the CDR3 is TGTGCCAGCAGCTTGCAATCCGGTTCTTCTGAAGCTTTCTTT. The encoded protein is CASSLQSGSSEAFF.

This sequence joins TRBV28 and TRBJ2-7; D is unclear. The V gene lost 1 base and the J gene lost 3 bases, with 4 bases spanning the gap. CDR1 is MDHEN and CDR2 is SYDVKM in the germline V gene. The CDR3 runs to 12 residues. The chain's CDR3 is CASSLSGYEQYF. CDR3 nucleotides: TGTGCCAGCAGTTTATCAGGCTACGAGCAGTACTTC.

The chain joins TRBV7-2 to TRBJ1-4; 10 bases agree with TRBD1. Trimming removed 4 bases from V and 8 bases from J; junction bases left unmatched: 10. This CDR3 is built from 16 residues. Germline CDR1 reads SGHTA; CDR2 reads FQGNSA. CDR3 in DNA: TGTGCCAGCAGCTCCGCTCGACAGGGGGCTGGGGAAAAACTGTTTTTT. The encoded protein is CASSSARQGAGEKLFF.

The chain combines TRBV9 with TRBJ2-7; D might be TRBD2 (7 bases). Germline CDR1 is SGDLS and CDR2 is YYNGEE. The CDR3 consists of 15 residues. Trimming stripped 4 bases from V and 5 bases from J, with 19 bases between. The CDR3 region is CASSSAGRGADEQYF. For the CDR3, the DNA is TGTGCCAGCAGCTCAGCAGGTCGGGGGGCCGACGAGCAGTACTTC.

This clone was counted a few times. V usage is TRBV28 and J usage is TRBJ2-4, with 7 bases lining up with TRBD2. The V and J ends lost 5 bases and 6 bases, in that order; junction bases with no gene match: 10. Germline CDR1 MDHEN, CDR2 SYDVKM. This CDR3 region has 15 residues. In nucleotides, the CDR3 is TGTGCCAGCAGTCCCACCGGGACTACAGGAAACATTCAGTACTTC. It yields the protein CASSPTGTTGNIQYF.

This chain connects TRBV5-1 to TRBJ2-3, with D uncertain. Trimming removed 1 base from V and 2 bases from J, with 14 bases in between. Germline V gene lookup returns CDR1 SGHRS and CDR2 YFSETQ. The CDR3 contains 16 residues. CDR3 nucleotide sequence: TGCGCCAGCAGCTTGCGCGGAGACCAAAACACAGATACGCAGTATTTT. It codes for CASSLRGDQNTDTQYF.

The chain employs TRBV29-1 and TRBJ1-2, with a weak D call TRBD1 (5 bases). CDR3 length: 16 residues. V was pared by 2 bases and J by 6 bases, with 22 bases between. The V gene's germline CDR1 is SQVTM and CDR2 ANQGSEA. The DNA for the CDR3 is TGCAGCGTTGAAATCTCATCCAGGGCAGGCAGCAATGGCTACACCTTC. Translation gives CSVEISSRAGSNGYTF.